These 18 T cell receptor beta chains were sequenced from one sample in a study of response to subunit inactivated influenza vaccine. TCRdb passed the RT-PCR reads through MiXCR, listing each CDR3 protein once. The sample lists 600,000 to 700,000 distinct CDR3 sequences, around 13% occurring once. Here the sequenced sample was PBMCs from blood, taken less than 15 days before vaccination. The receptor source for this set is a man over 45 who received an inactivated influenza vaccine.

This clonotype showed up just a few times. The rearrangement uses TRBV11-1 and TRBJ2-7; TRBD1 agrees at 7 bases. Germline V gene sequence: CDR1 SGHAT, CDR2 FQDESV (reference sequence). The V and J ends lost 5 bases and 3 bases, in that order; junction bases with no gene match: 19. The CDR3 runs 18 residues. CDR3 sequence reads: CASSRRRISSRDSYEQYF. In DNA, the CDR3 is TGTGCCAGCAGCCGCCGCCGGATATCTAGCCGGGACAGCTACGAGCAGTACTTC.

This clonotype was observed a handful of times. This chain links TRBV20-1 with TRBJ1-5; TRBD1 might be the D (6 bases). The CDR3 runs 14 residues. Germline lookup yields CDR1 DFQATT and CDR2 SNEGSKA (reference sequence). V lost 6 bases and J 6 bases, leaving 18 bases between the germline ends. The CDR3 here is CSASPGTWGQPQHF. As DNA, the CDR3 is TGCAGTGCCAGCCCCGGGACATGGGGTCAGCCCCAGCATTTT.

V is TRBV9 and J is TRBJ2-6; D might be TRBD2 (5 bases). This CDR3 has 17 residues. Germline V gene data show CDR1 as SGDLS and CDR2 as YYNGEE. V shed 2 bases and J shed 1 base, with 13 bases lying between them. In DNA form, the CDR3 reads TGTGCCAGCAGCGTTTTTAGTCGGGGTTCTGGGGCCAACGTCCTGACTTTC. Amino acids: CASSVFSRGSGANVLTF.

This clonotype was detected a few times. The rearrangement links TRBV29-1 to TRBJ2-1; D is perhaps TRBD2 (6 bases). Germline CDR1 reads SQVTM; CDR2 reads ANQGSEA. CDR3 length: 13 residues. V was shortened by 4 bases and J by 0 bases, with 7 bases between the two germline ends. CDR3 bases: TGCAGCGTTGTCGGGAGCTCCTACAATGAGCAGTTCTTC. Protein product: CSVVGSSYNEQFF.

The rearrangement uses TRBV20-1 and TRBJ1-2, with TRBD1 matching over 9 bases. The CDR3 contains 14 residues. Germline lookup yields CDR1 DFQATT and CDR2 SNEGSKA (reference sequence). V shed 4 bases and J 4 bases; nucleotides not matched to a gene: 7. The DNA of the CDR3 is TGCAGTGCTAAGGGACAGGGTCCCCTCTATGGCTACACCTTC. Its protein product is CSAKGQGPLYGYTF.

The V and J genes are TRBV3-1 and TRBJ2-2, with D perhaps matching TRBD1 (5 bases). V was trimmed by 4 bases and J by 0 bases, leaving 21 bases between them. This CDR3 has 19 residues. The germline gives CDR1 LGHDT, CDR2 YNNKEL (reference sequence). CDR3 nucleotide sequence: TGTGCCAGCAGCCTATCAGGGCAGGGATTTAAACCGAACACCGGGGAGCTGTTTTTT. This translates into CASSLSGQGFKPNTGELFF.

Ten or more counts support this clonotype. The chain couples TRBV5-1 to TRBJ1-6; TRBD1 agrees at 7 bases. Looked up from germline, CDR1 is SGHRS and CDR2 is YFSETQ. The CDR3 covers 15 residues. Losses at the gene ends were 4 bases for V and 10 bases for J; bases not matched to a gene: 11. The CDR3: CASSEGQPSLSPLHF. The CDR3 DNA reads as TGCGCCAGCAGCGAGGGACAGCCGAGTCTGTCACCCCTCCACTTT. Complete variable domain (other parts from reference TRBV5-1 and TRBJ1-6): KAGVTQTPRYLIKTRGQQVTLSCSPISGHRSVSWYQQTPGQGLQFLFEYFSETQRNKGNFPGRFSGRQFSNSRSEMNVSTLELGDSALYLCASSEGQPSLSPLHFGNGTRLTVT.

This clonotype came up a few times. The genes are TRBV12-3 or TRBV12-4 and TRBJ1-4, with D unresolved. CDR3 size: 12 residues. Deletions cut 7 bases from V and 6 bases from J, with 9 bases between. The CDR3 region is CASTLGDEKLFF. The CDR3 DNA reads TGTGCCAGCACCCTGGGCGATGAAAAACTGTTTTTT.

This clonotype was counted only a few times. This sequence joins TRBV7-2 and TRBJ2-7, with 8 bases identical to TRBD2. V dropped 6 bases and J dropped 3; count of bases not matched to a gene: 10. The CDR3 spans 15 residues. Germline V gene data show CDR1 as SGHTA and CDR2 as FQGNSA. The CDR3 bases are TGTGCCAGCAGTCGTCCGGGACTAGGTGTCTACGAGCAGTACTTC. As protein: CASSRPGLGVYEQYF.

V and J are TRBV7-8 and TRBJ1-5; 10 bases are shared with TRBD1. Germline CDR1 and CDR2: SGHVS and FQNEAQ. The V gene end was trimmed by 6 bases and the J gene end by 6 bases; junction bases not matched to a gene: 8. This CDR3 is 15 amino acids long. CDR3 protein: CASRPDRGRGQPQHF. The CDR3 bases are TGTGCCAGCAGACCAGACAGGGGGCGCGGTCAGCCCCAGCATTTT.

The chain couples TRBV7-2 to TRBJ1-2, with unresolved D. Per germline, CDR1 SGHTA and CDR2 FQGNSA. V dropped 1 base and J dropped 2 bases, with 11 bases sitting between them. This CDR3 region has 15 residues. CDR3 sequence reads: CASSLDAVGNYGYTF. CDR3 DNA sequence: TGTGCCAGCAGCTTAGATGCAGTGGGCAACTATGGCTACACCTTC. Drawing the rest from reference TRBV7-2 and TRBJ1-2, the complete variable domain is GAGVSQSPSNKVTEKGKDVELRCDPISGHTALYWYRQSLGQGLEFLIYFQGNSAPDKSGLPSDRFSAERTGGSVSTLTIQRTQQEDSAVYLCASSLDAVGNYGYTFGSGTRLTVV.

The table lists this clonotype with a few counts. The chain employs TRBV12-3 or TRBV12-4 and TRBJ2-5; 7 bases map to TRBD1. The J segment lost 2 bases and the V segment lost 7 bases, leaving 4 bases of the junction unmatched. The CDR3 has 13 amino acids. CDR3 DNA: TGTGCCAGCACCACCAGGGGGCAAGAGACCCAGTACTTC. It translates to CASTTRGQETQYF.

This clonotype was counted between two and nine times. The rearrangement links TRBV20-1 to TRBJ2-3; 8 bases are a match to TRBD1. V shed 6 bases, J shed 2 bases, and the junction held 4 bases outside the gene matches. The CDR3 runs 13 residues. Germline V lookup: CDR1 DFQATT, CDR2 SNEGSKA (reference sequence). CDR3 protein: CSARTGPTDTQYF. CDR3 DNA: TGCAGTGCCCGGACAGGGCCCACAGATACGCAGTATTTT.

V is TRBV3-1 and J is TRBJ2-7; 8 bases are a match to TRBD1. The CDR3 contains 13 residues. Germline lookup yields CDR1 LGHDT and CDR2 YNNKEL (reference sequence). Trimming at V came to 6 bases and at J to 2 bases, leaving 3 bases not matched to a gene. For the CDR3, the DNA is TGTGCCAGCAGACAGGGGGGAACCTACGAGCAGTACTTC. Translation gives CASRQGGTYEQYF.

The rearrangement joins TRBV20-1 to TRBJ1-1; D is uncertain. Germline V gene data show CDR1 as DFQATT and CDR2 as SNEGSKA (reference sequence). Deletions cut 5 bases from V and 4 bases from J, with 8 bases between. This CDR3 comprises 11 residues. As DNA, the CDR3 is TGCAGTGCTTTTAGTCGCACTGAAGCTTTCTTT. Its protein product is CSAFSRTEAFF.

The chain combines TRBV7-2 with TRBJ1-2; 7 bases are a match to TRBD1. Germline loops: CDR1 SGHTA, CDR2 FQGNSA. V lost 5 bases and J lost 0; bases outside the gene matches: 6. CDR3 length: 15 residues. In nucleotides, the CDR3 is TGTGCCAGCAGCATACAGGGGATCGCTAACTATGGCTACACCTTC. The encoded protein is CASSIQGIANYGYTF.

This clonotype was detected many times. The chain recombines TRBV7-2 with TRBJ2-3; no clear D. Germline loops: CDR1 SGHTA, CDR2 FQGNSA. The germline V and J ends were trimmed by 5 bases and 3 bases, with 12 bases remaining between them. This CDR3 contains 14 residues. The CDR3 region has the DNA TGTGCCAGCAGCCCGCGTGGGCCGACAGATACGCAGTATTTT. It specifies CASSPRGPTDTQYF.

The chain joins TRBV12-3 or TRBV12-4 to TRBJ1-4; tentative D call: TRBD1 (6 bases). Trimming took 8 bases from V and 5 from J, leaving 9 bases between them. CDR3 length equals 12 residues. CDR3 region: CASRDNNEKLFF. In DNA form, the CDR3 reads TGTGCCAGCCGGGACAACAATGAAAAACTGTTTTTT.